This entry lists 5 T cell receptor beta chains sequenced from one sample in a study of shared clonotypes between healthy human individuals. Assay used: immunoSEQ multiplex PCR; TCRdb lists only in-frame clones, some missing. The sample has just over 2,000,000 clones, 95% seen once. Source material: naive CD4+ T cells sorted from blood. Subset of the sample: CD45RA+ positively selected. These receptors were obtained from a man aged 18 to 30 in good health.

This clone is a singleton in its sample. The chain has TRBV27 and TRBJ1-1; 7 bases fit TRBD1. Germline V lookup: CDR1 MNHEY, CDR2 SMNVEV (reference sequence). The CDR3 totals 12 residues. V was clipped by 6 bases and J by 11 bases; unmatched bases: 9. In nucleotides, the CDR3 is TGTGCCAGCAGCCCATTCGGGACAGTTGCTTTCTTT. As protein: CASSPFGTVAFF.

The CDR3 spells CASSLLPPSSTDTQYF. The CDR3 DNA is TGTGCCAGCAGCTTATTGCCGCCTTCCAGCACAGATACGCAGTATTTT. The chain combines TRBV7-9 with TRBJ2-3; D is uncertain. The CDR3 sequence is 16 residues long. In germline, CDR1 is SEHNR, CDR2 FQNEAQ (reference sequence). The V gene lost 2 bases and the J gene lost 0 bases, with 12 bases spanning the gap.

The rearrangement links TRBV5-1 to TRBJ1-4; 10 bases fit TRBD1. The V segment lost 3 bases and the J segment 5 bases; nucleotides outside the gene matches: 7. The CDR3 consists of 16 residues. Germline loops: CDR1 SGHRS, CDR2 YFSETQ. The CDR3 bases are TGCGCCAGCAGCTCCCTGCCGGGACAGGGGAATGAAAAACTGTTTTTT. It translates to CASSSLPGQGNEKLFF.

DNA for the CDR3: TGTGCCAGCTCACCGGGTCTAGAGGGTGGCTACACCTTC. Encoded protein: CASSPGLEGGYTF. The chain uses TRBV18 and TRBJ1-2; D is unresolved. Per germline, CDR1 KGHSH and CDR2 LQKENI. V lost 3 bases to trimming and J lost 7 bases, with 12 bases between them. The CDR3 is 13 residues long.

This chain connects TRBV14 to TRBJ2-1, with 11 bases fitting TRBD2. CDR3 length equals 16 residues. Germline V gives CDR1 SGHDN, CDR2 FVKESK. Trimming took 4 bases from V and 1 from J; bases not matched to a gene: 3. DNA of the CDR3: TGTGCCAGCAGCCCACTAGCGGGGGCTTCCTACAATGAGCAGTTCTTC. Its translation: CASSPLAGASYNEQFF.